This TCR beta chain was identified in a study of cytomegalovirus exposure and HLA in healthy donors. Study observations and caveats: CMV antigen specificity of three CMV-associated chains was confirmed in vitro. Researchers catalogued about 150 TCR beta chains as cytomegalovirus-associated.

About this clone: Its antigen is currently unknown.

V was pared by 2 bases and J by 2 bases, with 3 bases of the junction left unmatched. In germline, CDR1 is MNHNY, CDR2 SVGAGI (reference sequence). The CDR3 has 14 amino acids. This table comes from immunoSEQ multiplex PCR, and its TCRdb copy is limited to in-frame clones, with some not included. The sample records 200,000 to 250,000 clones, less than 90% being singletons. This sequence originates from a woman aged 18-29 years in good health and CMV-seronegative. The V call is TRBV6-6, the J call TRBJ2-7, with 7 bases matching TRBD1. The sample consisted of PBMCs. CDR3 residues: CASSYGQGAYEQYF. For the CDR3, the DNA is TGTGCCAGCAGTTACGGGCAGGGGGCCTACGAGCAGTACTTC.